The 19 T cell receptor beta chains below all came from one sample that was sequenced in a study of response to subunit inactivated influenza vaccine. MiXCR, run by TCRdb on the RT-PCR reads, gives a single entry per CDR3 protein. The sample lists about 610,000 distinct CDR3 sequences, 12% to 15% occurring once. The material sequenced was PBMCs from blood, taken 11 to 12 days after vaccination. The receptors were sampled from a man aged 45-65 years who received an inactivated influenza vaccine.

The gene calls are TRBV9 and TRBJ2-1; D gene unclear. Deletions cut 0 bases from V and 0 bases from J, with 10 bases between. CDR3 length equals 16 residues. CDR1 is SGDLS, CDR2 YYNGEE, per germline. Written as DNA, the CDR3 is TGTGCCAGCAGCGTAGGTGGGTCGAGCTCCTACAATGAGCAGTTCTTC. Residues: CASSVGGSSSYNEQFF.

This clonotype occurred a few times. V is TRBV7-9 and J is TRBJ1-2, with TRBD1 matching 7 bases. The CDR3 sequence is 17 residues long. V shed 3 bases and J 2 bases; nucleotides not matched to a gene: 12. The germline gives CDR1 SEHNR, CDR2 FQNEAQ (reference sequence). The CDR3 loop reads CASSFSLTGVKNYGYTF. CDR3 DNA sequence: TGTGCCAGCAGCTTCAGCCTAACAGGGGTGAAGAACTATGGCTACACCTTC.

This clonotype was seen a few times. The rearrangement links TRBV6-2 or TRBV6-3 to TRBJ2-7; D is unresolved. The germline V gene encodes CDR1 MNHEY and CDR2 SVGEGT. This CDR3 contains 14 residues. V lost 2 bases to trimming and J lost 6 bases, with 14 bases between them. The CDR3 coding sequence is TGTGCCAGCAGTTACGCCGGCTTCCGATCCGAGCAGTACTTC. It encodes CASSYAGFRSEQYF.

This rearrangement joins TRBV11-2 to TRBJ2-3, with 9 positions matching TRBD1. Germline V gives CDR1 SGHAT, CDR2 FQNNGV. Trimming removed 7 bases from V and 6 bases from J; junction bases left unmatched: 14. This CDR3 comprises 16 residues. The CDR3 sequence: CASTHWSGQGRDTQYF. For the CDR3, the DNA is TGTGCCAGCACCCACTGGTCGGGACAGGGCAGGGATACGCAGTATTTT. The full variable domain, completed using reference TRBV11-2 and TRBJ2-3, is EAGVAQSPRYKIIEKRQSVAFWCNPISGHATLYWYQQILGQGPKLLIQFQNNGVVDDSQLPKDRFSAERLKGVDSTLKIQPAKLEDSAVYLCASTHWSGQGRDTQYFGPGTRLTVL.

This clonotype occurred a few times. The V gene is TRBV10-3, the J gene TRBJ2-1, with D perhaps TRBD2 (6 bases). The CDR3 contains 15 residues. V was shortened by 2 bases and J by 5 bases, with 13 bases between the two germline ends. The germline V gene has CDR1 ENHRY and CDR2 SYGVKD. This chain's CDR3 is CAISEGREDNNEQFF. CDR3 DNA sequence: TGTGCCATCAGTGAGGGTAGGGAGGACAACAATGAGCAGTTCTTC.

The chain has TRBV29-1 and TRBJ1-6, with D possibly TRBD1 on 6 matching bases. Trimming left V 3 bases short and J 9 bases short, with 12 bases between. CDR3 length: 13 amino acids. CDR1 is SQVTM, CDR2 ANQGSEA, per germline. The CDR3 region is CSVEAGAGSPLHF. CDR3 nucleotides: TGCAGCGTTGAGGCAGGGGCGGGTTCACCCCTCCACTTT.

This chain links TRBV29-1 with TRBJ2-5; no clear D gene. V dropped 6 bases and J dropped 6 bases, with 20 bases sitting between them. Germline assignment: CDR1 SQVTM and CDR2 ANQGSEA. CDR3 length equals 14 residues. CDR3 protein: CSVVRAGRRQTQYF. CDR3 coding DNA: TGCAGCGTGGTAAGGGCCGGAAGGCGGCAGACCCAGTACTTC.

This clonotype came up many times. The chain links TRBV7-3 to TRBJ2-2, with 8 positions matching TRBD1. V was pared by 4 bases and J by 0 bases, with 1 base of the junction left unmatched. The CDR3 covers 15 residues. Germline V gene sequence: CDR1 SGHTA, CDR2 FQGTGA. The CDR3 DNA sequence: TGTGCCAGCAGCTCAGGGGGCGCGAACACCGGGGAGCTGTTTTTT. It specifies CASSSGGANTGELFF.

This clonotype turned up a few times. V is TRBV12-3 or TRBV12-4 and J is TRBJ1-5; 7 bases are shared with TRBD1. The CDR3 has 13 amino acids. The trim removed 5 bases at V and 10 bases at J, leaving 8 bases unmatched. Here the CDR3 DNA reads TGTGCCAGCAGTCTAGGGGGCGGAGAACCCCAGCATTTT. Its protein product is CASSLGGGEPQHF.

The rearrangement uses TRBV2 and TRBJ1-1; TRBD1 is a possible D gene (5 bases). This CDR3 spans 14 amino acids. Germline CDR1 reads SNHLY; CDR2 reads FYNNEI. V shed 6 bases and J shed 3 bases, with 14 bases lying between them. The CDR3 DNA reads TGTGCCAGCAGGGGGGGGAGGTCGGACACTGAAGCTTTCTTT. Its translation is CASRGGRSDTEAFF.

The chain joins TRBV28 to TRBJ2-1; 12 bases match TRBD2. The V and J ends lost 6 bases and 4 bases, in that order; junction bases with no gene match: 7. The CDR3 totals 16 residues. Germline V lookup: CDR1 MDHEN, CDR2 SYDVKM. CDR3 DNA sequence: TGTGCCAGCAGCTCACTAGCGGGGGGTTCATACAATGAGCAGTTCTTC. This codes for CASSSLAGGSYNEQFF.

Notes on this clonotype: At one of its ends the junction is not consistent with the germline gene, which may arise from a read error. This CDR3 is CVSSSDRTPTDTQYF. The CDR3, as DNA: TGTGTCAGCAGCTCGGACAGGACCCCCACAGATACGCAGTATTTT. V is TRBV11-2 and J is TRBJ2-3; 7 positions agree with TRBD1. The CDR3 runs to 15 residues. CDR1 is SGHAT and CDR2 is FQNNGV in the germline V gene.

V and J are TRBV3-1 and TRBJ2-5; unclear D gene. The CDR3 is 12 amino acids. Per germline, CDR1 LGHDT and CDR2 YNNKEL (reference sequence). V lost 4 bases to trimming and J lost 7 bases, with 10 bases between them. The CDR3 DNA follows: TGTGCCAGCAGCCGGCTAAAGGGGACCCAGTACTTC. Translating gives CASSRLKGTQYF.

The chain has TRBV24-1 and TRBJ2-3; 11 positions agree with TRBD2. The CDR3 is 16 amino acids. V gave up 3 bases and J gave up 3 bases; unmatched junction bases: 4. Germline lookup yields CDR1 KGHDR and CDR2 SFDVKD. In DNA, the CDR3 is TGTGCCACCAGTGATCCGACTAGCGGGAATACAGATACGCAGTATTTT. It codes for CATSDPTSGNTDTQYF.

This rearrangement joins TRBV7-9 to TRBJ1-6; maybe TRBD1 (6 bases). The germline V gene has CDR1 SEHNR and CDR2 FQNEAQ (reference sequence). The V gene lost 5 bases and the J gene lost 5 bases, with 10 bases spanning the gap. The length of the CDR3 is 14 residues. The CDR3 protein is CASSPDSNNSPLHF. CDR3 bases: TGTGCCAGCAGCCCGGACAGCAATAATTCACCCCTCCACTTT.

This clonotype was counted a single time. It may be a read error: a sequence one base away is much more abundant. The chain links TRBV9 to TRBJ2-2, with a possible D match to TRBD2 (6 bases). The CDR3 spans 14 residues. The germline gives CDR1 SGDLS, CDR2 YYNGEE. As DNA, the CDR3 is TGTGCCAGCAGCGTAGGCGGGAACACCGGGGATCTGTTTTTT. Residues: CASSVGGNTGDLFF. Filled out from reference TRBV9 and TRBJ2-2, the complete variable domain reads DSGVTQTPKHLITATGQRVTLRCSPRSGDLSVYWYQQSLDQGLQFLIQYYNGEERAKGNILERFSAQQFPDLHSELNLSSLELGDSALYFCASSVGGNTGDLFFGEGSRLTVL.

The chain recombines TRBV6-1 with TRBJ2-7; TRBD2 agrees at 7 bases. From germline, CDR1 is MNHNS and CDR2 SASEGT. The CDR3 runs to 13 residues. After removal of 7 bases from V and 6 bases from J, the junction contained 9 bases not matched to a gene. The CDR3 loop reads CASKRDRVSEQYF. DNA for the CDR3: TGTGCCAGCAAGCGGGACCGAGTCTCCGAGCAGTACTTC.

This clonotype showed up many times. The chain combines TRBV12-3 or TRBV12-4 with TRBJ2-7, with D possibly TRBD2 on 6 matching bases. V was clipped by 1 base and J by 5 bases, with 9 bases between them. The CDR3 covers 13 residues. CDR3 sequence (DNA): TGTGCCAGCAGTTTAGGGCGGGGCCACGAGCAGTACTTC. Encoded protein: CASSLGRGHEQYF.

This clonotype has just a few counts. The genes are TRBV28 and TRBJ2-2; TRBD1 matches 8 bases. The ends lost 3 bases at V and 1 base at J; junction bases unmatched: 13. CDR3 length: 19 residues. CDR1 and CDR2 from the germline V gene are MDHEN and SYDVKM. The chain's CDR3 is CASSFLGQGLYGNTGELFF. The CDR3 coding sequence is TGTGCCAGCAGTTTTCTAGGACAGGGCCTCTATGGGAACACCGGGGAGCTGTTTTTT.